The entry that follows covers one T cell receptor beta chain sequence. In the original analysis: Nucleated cell counts were estimated from reference gene primer amplification. Generated by immunoSEQ multiplex PCR, the TCRdb table keeps only in-frame clones and is missing some. V and J calls and clone size are as listed in that table; D and trimming were resolved from the DNA. The table lists about 310,000 clones, around 90% of them singletons. This sample is part of a study of blood T cell repertoires in COVID-19. Cohort assignment relied on participant-reported clinical history. The clonotype comes from a man aged 60-69 years who had recovered from COVID-19. Specimen: PBMCs or T cells enriched from blood (not recorded which).

The CDR3 bases are TGCGCCAGCAGCTTGGAACAGGGTGAGGAGCAGTACTTC. It yields the protein CASSLEQGEEQYF. The chain joins TRBV5-1 to TRBJ2-7; TRBD1 is a possible D gene (6 bases). Germline V gives CDR1 SGHRS, CDR2 YFSETQ. The CDR3 runs 13 residues. V was pared by 0 bases and J by 7 bases, with 11 bases between.